One and the same sample provided the 25 T cell receptor beta chains below, sequenced in a study of human T cells and chemical hapten exposure. TCRdb re-derived calls from the RACE reads in MiXCR, one entry per CDR3 protein. The sample includes about 89,000 distinct CDR3 sequences, approximately 11% of them seen just once. The time point here: pre-sensitization, week 0. As for treatment: therapeutic diphenylcyclopropenone sensitization with weekly scalp DPC. Sequences were derived from whole blood, sampled in connection with sensitization to the hapten diphenylcyclopropenone (DPC). The receptor set was obtained from a woman in her sixties or seventies with alopecia areata. Some clones in this sample may be carry-over from other donors' samples.

This clonotype was recorded many times. The chain recombines TRBV7-8 with TRBJ2-5; no reliable D call. Germline CDR1 SGHVS, CDR2 FQNEAQ. This CDR3 comprises 13 residues. Trimming removed 5 bases from V and 5 bases from J, with 12 bases in between. The CDR3, as DNA: TGTGCCAGCAGCCCACCCCCCTCGGAGACCCAGTACTTC. It encodes CASSPPPSETQYF.

The chain carries TRBV6-6 and TRBJ1-5; D might be TRBD1 (6 bases). The V end lost 5 bases, the J end lost 7 bases, and 18 bases lay between the germline ends. This CDR3 comprises 15 residues. Germline CDR1 is MNHNY and CDR2 is SVGAGI (reference sequence). The CDR3 loop is CASSAKSRGVQPQHF. CDR3 DNA sequence: TGTGCCAGCAGTGCGAAGTCGAGGGGGGTCCAGCCCCAGCATTTT.

The chain employs TRBV4-2 and TRBJ2-2; D is undetermined. This CDR3 region has 16 residues. Trimming removed 4 bases from V and 0 bases from J, with 12 bases in between. Germline assignment: CDR1 LGHNA and CDR2 YNFKEQ. The CDR3 region is CASSPPRATNTGELFF. The DNA of the CDR3 is TGTGCCAGCAGCCCCCCCCGGGCAACGAACACCGGGGAGCTGTTTTTT.

This clonotype was detected many times. The CDR3 region is CASSQDDRGNYGYTF. The CDR3, as DNA: TGCGCCAGCAGCCAAGATGATCGGGGGAACTATGGCTACACCTTC. The chain is built from TRBV4-1 and TRBJ1-2; weak D call: TRBD1 (5 bases). The CDR3 loop spans 15 amino acids. Germline lookup yields CDR1 MGHRA and CDR2 YSYEKL. The ends were cut back, 0 bases at V and 2 bases at J, with 10 bases in the middle.

The sample holds many counts of this clonotype. The chain employs TRBV2 and TRBJ1-6, with 7 bases that match TRBD1. The CDR3 is made up of 15 amino acids. The V and J ends lost 7 bases and 10 bases, in that order; junction bases with no gene match: 13. Germline CDR1 SNHLY, CDR2 FYNNEI. CDR3 sequence: CASNVVGGQNSPLHF. The DNA for the CDR3 is TGTGCCAGCAATGTAGTTGGGGGACAGAACTCACCCCTCCACTTT.

The DNA for the CDR3 is TGTGCCAGCAGCTTGAACGGGTACAGGGGTTGGGATCAGCCCCAGCATTTT. It encodes CASSLNGYRGWDQPQHF. V is TRBV5-5 and J is TRBJ1-5; 7 bases match TRBD1. Germline CDR1 SGHKS, CDR2 YYEKEE (reference sequence). The V segment lost 1 base and the J segment 5 bases; nucleotides outside the gene matches: 12. This CDR3 comprises 17 residues.

This clonotype was counted a few times. The chain joins TRBV29-1 to TRBJ1-2; 8 bases are a match to TRBD1. The germline V gene has CDR1 SQVTM and CDR2 ANQGSEA. V gave up 6 bases and J gave up 0 bases; unmatched junction bases: 18. This CDR3 spans 18 amino acids. CDR3 nucleotide sequence: TGCAGCGTCCGCGCTGGGACAGGCACCCACTTAGCTAACTATGGCTACACCTTC. Residues: CSVRAGTGTHLANYGYTF.

This clonotype was seen at least ten times. The CDR3 DNA sequence: TGCAGCGGGTTAAGACAGGGGAGCGACACTGAAGCTTTCTTT. Encoded protein: CSGLRQGSDTEAFF. The chain couples TRBV29-1 to TRBJ1-1, with 8 bases aligning to TRBD1. The V and J ends lost 7 bases and 3 bases, in that order; junction bases with no gene match: 10. Germline V gene sequence: CDR1 SQVTM, CDR2 ANQGSEA. The CDR3 consists of 14 residues.

The V call is TRBV24-1, the J call TRBJ2-7, with D possibly matching TRBD1 (6 bases). The germline V gene has CDR1 KGHDR and CDR2 SFDVKD. CDR3 length: 17 amino acids. Trimming took 3 bases from V and 0 from J, leaving 17 bases between them. The CDR3: CATSDTVRDTHSYEQYF. CDR3 DNA: TGTGCCACCAGTGATACCGTAAGGGACACCCACTCCTACGAGCAGTACTTC.

This clonotype was seen a handful of times. This rearrangement joins TRBV6-5 to TRBJ1-1, with 7 bases identical to TRBD1. This CDR3 contains 12 residues. CDR1 is MNHEY, CDR2 SVGAGI, per germline. V lost 5 bases and J lost 5; bases outside the gene matches: 2. In DNA form, the CDR3 reads TGTGCCAGCAGTCGACAGGGTACTGAAGCTTTCTTT. Amino acid sequence: CASSRQGTEAFF.

This clonotype was counted at least ten times. The chain uses TRBV5-1 and TRBJ1-1, with D maybe TRBD1 (6 bases). This CDR3 contains 14 residues. The germline V and J ends were trimmed by 4 bases and 4 bases, with 14 bases remaining between them. Germline CDR1 reads SGHRS; CDR2 reads YFSETQ. The CDR3 DNA is TGCGCCAGCAGCGCCGACAGGTTGGTCACTGAAGCTTTCTTT. Amino acids: CASSADRLVTEAFF.

This clonotype was seen ten or more times. This chain joins TRBV6-6 and TRBJ1-5, with D maybe TRBD1 (6 bases). The CDR3 has 18 residues. CDR1 and CDR2 from the germline V gene are MNHNY and SVGAGI (reference sequence). V was trimmed by 4 bases and J by 2 bases, leaving 21 bases between them. The chain's CDR3 is CASSSLARPGVGNQPQHF. CDR3 nucleotide sequence: TGTGCCAGCAGTTCACTAGCGCGGCCAGGGGTAGGCAATCAGCCCCAGCATTTT.

The chain carries TRBV5-6 and TRBJ2-1, with D possibly matching TRBD1 (6 bases). The V end was cut by 0 bases, the J end by 8 bases, with 9 bases between. The CDR3 is made up of 13 amino acids. The germline CDR1 and CDR2 sequences are SGHDT and YYEEEE. CDR3 coding DNA: TGTGCCAGCAGCTTGGCAGGGGCGCATGAGCAGTTCTTC. Protein sequence: CASSLAGAHEQFF.

The gene calls are TRBV9 and TRBJ2-3; D uncertain. The CDR3 runs 15 residues. Germline values: CDR1 SGDLS, CDR2 YYNGEE. Trimming left V 2 bases short and J 2 bases short, with 12 bases between. Here the CDR3 reads CASSVSNSATDTQYF. CDR3 bases: TGTGCCAGCAGCGTGAGTAACTCCGCCACAGATACGCAGTATTTT. The whole variable domain, remainder taken from reference TRBV9 and TRBJ2-3, is DSGVTQTPKHLITATGQRVTLRCSPRSGDLSVYWYQQSLDQGLQFLIQYYNGEERAKGNILERFSAQQFPDLHSELNLSSLELGDSALYFCASSVSNSATDTQYFGPGTRLTVL.

The rearrangement joins TRBV10-1 to TRBJ2-7, with D maybe TRBD1 (5 bases). This CDR3 spans 13 amino acids. Germline V gives CDR1 WNHNN, CDR2 SYGVQD (reference sequence). V gave up 8 bases and J gave up 4 bases, with 15 bases separating them. The CDR3: CASGPQGWYEQYF. The CDR3 bases are TGCGCCAGCGGCCCCCAGGGCTGGTACGAGCAGTACTTC.

This clonotype was detected many times. The rearrangement uses TRBV5-4 and TRBJ1-1; TRBD1 aligns across 9 bases. This CDR3 has 15 amino acids. The V gene's germline CDR1 is SGHNT and CDR2 YYREEE (reference sequence). With 4 bases clipped from V and 1 base from J, the junction kept 5 bases outside the gene matches. The CDR3 DNA follows: TGTGCCAGCAGCACTACGGGACAGGGGAACACTGAAGCTTTCTTT. This sequence encodes CASSTTGQGNTEAFF.

This clonotype was seen many times. The chain has TRBV3-1 and TRBJ2-3; 10 bases are a match to TRBD2. With 0 bases clipped from V and 6 bases from J, the junction kept 3 bases outside the gene matches. CDR1 is LGHDT and CDR2 is YNNKEL in the germline V gene (reference sequence). This CDR3 comprises 15 residues. The CDR3 coding sequence is TGTGCCAGCAGCCAAGACCTAGCGGGGGTTGATACGCAGTATTTT. Translated: CASSQDLAGVDTQYF.

In its sample, this clonotype was seen many times. V and J are TRBV7-9 and TRBJ1-3; tentatively, D is TRBD1 (5 bases). V gave up 2 bases and J gave up 0 bases, with 11 bases separating them. The CDR3 has 16 residues. Per germline, CDR1 SEHNR and CDR2 FQNEAQ (reference sequence). CDR3 DNA: TGTGCCAGCAGCTTAAGTATCGGGGCCTCTGGAAACACCATATATTTT. Protein sequence: CASSLSIGASGNTIYF.

This clonotype has ten or more counts. V usage is TRBV29-1 and J usage is TRBJ1-1, with D unresolved. CDR3 size: 13 residues. Trimming stripped 4 bases from V and 1 base from J, with 10 bases between. The germline V gene encodes CDR1 SQVTM and CDR2 ANQGSEA. The CDR3: CSVGSQQNTEAFF. The CDR3 DNA sequence: TGCAGCGTTGGTAGTCAGCAGAACACTGAAGCTTTCTTT.

This clonotype was seen a few times. The chain links TRBV29-1 to TRBJ2-3; 12 bases line up with TRBD2. CDR1 SQVTM and CDR2 ANQGSEA come from the germline V gene. V dropped 1 base and J dropped 3; count of bases not matched to a gene: 2. The CDR3 is 15 amino acids. The CDR3 sequence is CSVEVLAGGTDTQYF. The CDR3 DNA sequence: TGCAGCGTTGAAGTACTAGCGGGGGGAACAGATACGCAGTATTTT.

As for this clonotype: This may be a read error: a much more frequent sequence differs by one nucleotide. The genes are TRBV11-2 and TRBJ2-7, with D possibly matching TRBD1 (5 bases). Germline CDR1 is SGHAT and CDR2 is FQNNGV. CDR3 length equals 16 residues. The V end was cut by 4 bases, the J end by 0 bases, with 16 bases between. CDR3 sequence (DNA): TGTGCCAGCAGCTCCAGAAGCAGGGCCGCCTCCTACGAGCAGTACTTC. Its translation is CASSSRSRAASYEQYF.

This clonotype was seen a handful of times. The CDR3 loop reads CSADPGASYEQYF. DNA of the CDR3: TGCAGTGCAGACCCGGGCGCCTCCTACGAGCAGTACTTC. The V call is TRBV20-1, the J call TRBJ2-7; D is unclear. Germline lookup yields CDR1 DFQATT and CDR2 SNEGSKA (reference sequence). The CDR3 extends over 13 amino acids. With 6 bases removed from V and 0 bases from J, the gap between germline ends came to 12 bases.

The chain recombines TRBV4-1 with TRBJ2-7; either TRBD1 or TRBD2 may fit D (6 bases each). Between the trimmed V and J ends, which lost 3 bases and 0 bases, there was a span of 21 bases. This CDR3 contains 18 residues. The V gene's germline CDR1 is MGHRA and CDR2 YSYEKL. The CDR3 region is CASSQARGGTADSYEQYF. The CDR3 region has the DNA TGCGCCAGCAGCCAGGCCCGAGGGGGGACGGCCGACTCCTACGAGCAGTACTTC.

The chain is built from TRBV5-8 and TRBJ1-6, with D possibly TRBD1 on 5 matching bases. Germline CDR1 SGHTS, CDR2 YDEGEE. The V gene lost 4 bases and the J gene lost 9 bases, with 11 bases spanning the gap. This CDR3 is 13 amino acids long. This CDR3 reads CASSKTGVSPLHF. CDR3 in DNA: TGTGCCAGCAGCAAGACGGGGGTTTCACCCCTCCACTTT.

This clonotype was picked up a small number of times. The V call is TRBV7-9, the J call TRBJ1-1; D remains ambiguous. Germline V CDR1 and CDR2: SEHNR, FQNEAQ (reference sequence). V lost 5 bases and J lost 1, with 11 bases in between. CDR3 length equals 14 residues. The CDR3 region is CASSREAGNTEAFF. The CDR3 nucleotides read TGTGCCAGCAGCCGTGAGGCGGGGAACACTGAAGCTTTCTTT.